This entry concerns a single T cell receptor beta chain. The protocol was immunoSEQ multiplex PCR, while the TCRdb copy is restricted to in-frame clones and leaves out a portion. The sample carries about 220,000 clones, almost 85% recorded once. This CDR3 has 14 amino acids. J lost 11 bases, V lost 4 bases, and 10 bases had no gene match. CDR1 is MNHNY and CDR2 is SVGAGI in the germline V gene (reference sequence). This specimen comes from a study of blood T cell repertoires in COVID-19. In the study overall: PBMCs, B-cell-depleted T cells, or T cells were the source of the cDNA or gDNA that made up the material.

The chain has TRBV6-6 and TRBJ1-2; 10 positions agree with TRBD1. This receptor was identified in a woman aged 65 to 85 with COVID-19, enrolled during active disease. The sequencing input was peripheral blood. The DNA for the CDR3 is TGTGCCAGCAGTTTGACGGGACAGGGGAATTTGTACACCTTC. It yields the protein CASSLTGQGNLYTF.